This T cell receptor beta chain was documented in a study of cytomegalovirus exposure and HLA in healthy donors. Whole-study findings and limits: A later look showed TCR association rates differing by HLA locus, highest for DRB1 and lowest for HLA-C.

With 60 Vbeta and 13 Jbeta primers, the PCR was carried out. Sequencing was performed with immunoSEQ multiplex PCR; in TCRdb, only in-frame clones are kept and a portion is missing. Here the sample spans 90,000 or so clones, approximately 80% being singletons. The CDR3 consists of 15 residues. Per the germline V gene, CDR1 is KGHSH and CDR2 is LQKENI. Trimming left V 0 bases short and J 0 bases short, with 6 bases between. This clone appeared a single time. Its antigen is as yet unknown. The receptor's source is a young man in good health and CMV-seropositive. The sequenced material came from PBMCs. This chain uses TRBV18 with TRBJ2-1, with a weak D call TRBD2 (6 bases). The CDR3 DNA reads TGTGCCAGCTCACCACCGGAGGGCTCCTACAATGAGCAGTTCTTC. This gives the protein CASSPPEGSYNEQFF. Full variable domain (missing parts from reference TRBV18 and TRBJ2-1): NAGVMQNPRHLVRRRGQEARLRCSPMKGHSHVYWYRQLPEEGLKFMVYLQKENIIDESGMPKERFSAEFPKEGPSILRIQQVVRGDSAAYFCASSPPEGSYNEQFFGPGTRLTVL.